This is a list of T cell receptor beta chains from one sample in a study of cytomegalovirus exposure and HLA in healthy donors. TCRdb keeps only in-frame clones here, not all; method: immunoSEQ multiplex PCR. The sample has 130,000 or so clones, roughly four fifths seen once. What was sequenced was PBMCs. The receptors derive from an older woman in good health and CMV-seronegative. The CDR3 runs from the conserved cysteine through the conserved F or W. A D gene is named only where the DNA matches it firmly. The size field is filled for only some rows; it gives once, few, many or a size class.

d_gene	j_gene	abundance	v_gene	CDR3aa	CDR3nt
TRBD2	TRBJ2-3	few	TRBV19	CASTPGPAGDTQYF	TGTGCCAGTACCCCCGGACCAGCGGGGGATACGCAGTATTTT
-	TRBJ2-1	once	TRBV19	CASSISGKAYNEQFF	TGTGCCAGTAGTATCTCCGGGAAGGCCTACAATGAGCAGTTCTTC
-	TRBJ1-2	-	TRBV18	CASSPPQVSGYGYTF	TGTGCCAGCTCACCGCCCCAGGTATCTGGGTATGGCTACACCTTC
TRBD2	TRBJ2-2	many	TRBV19	CASSIGAGGGELFF	TGTGCCAGTAGTATAGGTGCGGGAGGAGGGGAGCTGTTTTTT
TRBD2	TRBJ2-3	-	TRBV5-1	CASSPGSTTRAGTSGGKHTQYF	TGCGCCAGCAGCCCCGGGTCGACTACCCGTGCCGGGACTAGCGGGGGGAAACATACGCAGTATTTT
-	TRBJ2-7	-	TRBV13	CASSSQTGGVLYEQYF	TGTGCCAGCAGCTCCCAGACAGGTGGTGTTCTCTACGAGCAGTACTTC
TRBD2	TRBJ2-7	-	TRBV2	CASMPTSGPYEQYF	TGTGCCAGCATGCCGACTAGCGGACCCTACGAGCAGTACTTC
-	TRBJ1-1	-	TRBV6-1	CASSVRSMNTEAFF	TGTGCCAGCAGTGTACGGAGCATGAACACTGAAGCTTTCTTT
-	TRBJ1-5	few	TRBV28	CASSLGHQPQHF	TGTGCCAGCAGTTTGGGCCATCAGCCCCAGCATTTT
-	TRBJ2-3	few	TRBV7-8	CASSRSGSGAGYTQYF	TGTGCCAGCAGCCGATCGGGTAGCGGTGCGGGTTATACGCAGTATTTT
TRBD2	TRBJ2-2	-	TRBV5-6	CASRRSGGAYTGELFF	TGTGCCAGCAGGCGGAGCGGGGGGGCCTACACCGGGGAGCTGTTTTTT
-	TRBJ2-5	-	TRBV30	CAWSVRGAGQYF	TGTGCCTGGAGTGTACGCGGAGCCGGCCAGTACTTC
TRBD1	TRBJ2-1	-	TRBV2	CATTDRGVSSYNEQFF	TGTGCCACCACGGACAGGGGAGTAAGCTCCTACAATGAGCAGTTCTTC
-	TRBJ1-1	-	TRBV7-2	CASSLVQFTEAFF	TGTGCCAGCAGCTTAGTGCAGTTCACTGAAGCTTTCTTT
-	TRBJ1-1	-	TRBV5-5	CASSWGGGNTEAFF	TGTGCCAGCAGCTGGGGCGGGGGGAACACTGAAGCTTTCTTT
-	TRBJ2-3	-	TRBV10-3	CAISVGPDTDTQYF	TGTGCCATCAGTGTGGGGCCAGACACAGATACGCAGTATTTT
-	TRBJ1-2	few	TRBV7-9	CASSFLVGGANYGYTF	TGTGCCAGCAGCTTCCTAGTGGGGGGAGCTAACTATGGCTACACCTTC
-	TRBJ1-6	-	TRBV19	CASSILQGADSPLHF	TGTGCCAGTAGTATCCTCCAAGGGGCCGATTCACCCCTCCACTTT
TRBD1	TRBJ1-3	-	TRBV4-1	CASSHPTGASGNTIYF	TGCGCCAGCAGCCACCCTACAGGGGCCTCTGGAAACACCATATATTTT
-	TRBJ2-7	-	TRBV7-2	CASSSRGSIYEQYF	TGTGCCAGCAGCTCCAGAGGGTCTATCTACGAGCAGTACTTC
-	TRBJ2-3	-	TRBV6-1	CASSGSTRSTDTQYF	TGTGCCAGCAGTGGGTCGACTAGAAGCACAGATACGCAGTATTTT
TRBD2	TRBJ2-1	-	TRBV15	CATSRDSGGPYNEQFF	TGTGCCACCAGCAGGGATAGCGGGGGGCCCTACAATGAGCAGTTCTTC
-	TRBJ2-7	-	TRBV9	CASSVAGSMGYEQYF	TGTGCCAGCAGCGTTGCCGGGTCGATGGGCTACGAGCAGTACTTC
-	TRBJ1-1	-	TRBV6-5	CASSTSDRPFEAFF	TGTGCCAGCAGTACTTCCGACAGACCTTTTGAAGCTTTCTTT
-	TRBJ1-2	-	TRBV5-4	CASSPRQSNYGYTF	TGTGCCAGCAGCCCGAGACAGTCTAACTATGGCTACACCTTC
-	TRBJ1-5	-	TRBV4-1	CASSPTGMGQPQHF	TGCGCCAGCAGCCCCACAGGGATGGGTCAGCCCCAGCATTTT
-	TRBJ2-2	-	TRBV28	CASSPGPRDWNTGELFF	TGTGCCAGCAGCCCGGGGCCCCGGGACTGGAACACCGGGGAGCTGTTTTTT
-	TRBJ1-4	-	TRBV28	CASSPLVGPGTNEKLFF	TGTGCCAGCAGTCCACTCGTGGGTCCAGGCACTAATGAAAAACTGTTTTTT
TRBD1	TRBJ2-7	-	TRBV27	CASSLFGDSYYEQYF	TGTGCCAGCAGTTTATTTGGGGACAGTTACTACGAGCAGTACTTC
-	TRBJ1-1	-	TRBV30	CAWSVNYNTEAFF	TGTGCCTGGAGTGTAAACTATAACACTGAAGCTTTCTTT
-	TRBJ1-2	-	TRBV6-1	CASSERGAFNYGYTF	TGTGCCAGCAGTGAACGGGGGGCGTTCAACTATGGCTACACCTTC
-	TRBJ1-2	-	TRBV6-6	CASSLLGDYGYTF	TGTGCCAGCAGTTTGCTAGGGGACTATGGCTACACCTTC
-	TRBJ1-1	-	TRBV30	CLFSPPGAYMNTEAFF	TGTCTATTCTCGCCTCCAGGGGCCTACATGAACACTGAAGCTTTCTTT
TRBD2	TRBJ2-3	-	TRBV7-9	CASSPVWAGGTDTQYF	TGTGCCAGCAGCCCAGTTTGGGCGGGGGGCACAGATACGCAGTATTTT
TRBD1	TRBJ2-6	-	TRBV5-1	CASSRDSGTGTTGANVLTF	TGCGCCAGCAGTCGCGATTCCGGGACAGGGACTACTGGGGCCAACGTCCTGACTTTC
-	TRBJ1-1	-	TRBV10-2	CASSERYSLLTEAFF	TGCGCCAGCAGTGAGAGGTACAGCTTGCTCACTGAAGCTTTCTTT
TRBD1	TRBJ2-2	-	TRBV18	CASSPRGQVNTGELFF	TGTGCCAGCTCACCGAGGGGACAGGTGAACACCGGGGAGCTGTTTTTT
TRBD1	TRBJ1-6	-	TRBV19	CASEPGQGVSALHF	TGTGCCAGTGAGCCGGGACAGGGTGTTTCGGCCCTCCACTTT
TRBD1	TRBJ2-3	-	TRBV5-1	CASKKGQMGGTDTQYF	TGCGCCAGCAAAAAGGGACAGATGGGGGGCACAGATACGCAGTATTTT
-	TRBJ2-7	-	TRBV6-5	CASSYFAGAYEQYF	TGTGCCAGCAGTTACTTCGCAGGGGCCTACGAGCAGTACTTC
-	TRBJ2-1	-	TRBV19	CASSIDLTSPYNEQFF	TGTGCCAGTAGTATAGATCTAACTAGCCCTTACAATGAGCAGTTCTTC
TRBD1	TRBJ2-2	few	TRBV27	CASSPTGEGTNTGELFF	TGTGCCAGCAGTCCCACAGGGGAAGGTACCAACACCGGGGAGCTGTTTTTT
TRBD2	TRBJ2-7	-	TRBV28	CASYTSGRINEQYF	TGTGCCAGCTATACTAGCGGGAGAATCAACGAGCAGTACTTC
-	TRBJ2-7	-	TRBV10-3	CAISESSHEQYF	TGTGCCATCAGTGAGTCCTCCCACGAGCAGTACTTC
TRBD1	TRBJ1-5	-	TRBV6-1	CASRPQGTSNQPQHF	TGTGCCAGCAGGCCACAGGGGACTAGCAATCAGCCCCAGCATTTT
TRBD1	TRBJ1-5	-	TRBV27	CASSSLGTGNQPQHF	TGTGCCAGCAGTTCCCTGGGGACAGGCAATCAGCCCCAGCATTTT
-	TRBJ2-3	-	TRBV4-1	CASSLGSGGDTQYF	TGCGCCAGCAGCCTTGGGTCCGGGGGAGATACGCAGTATTTT
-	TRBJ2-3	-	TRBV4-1	CASRRGGTTDTQYF	TGCGCCAGCAGAAGGGGGGGGACCACAGATACGCAGTATTTT
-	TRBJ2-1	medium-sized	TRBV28	CATTSGGSESSYNEQFF	TGTGCCACCACCTCGGGCGGTAGCGAGAGCTCCTACAATGAGCAGTTCTTC
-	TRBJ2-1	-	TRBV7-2	CASSLGLVGEQFF	TGTGCCAGCAGCTTAGGTCTAGTTGGTGAGCAGTTCTTC